The 23 T cell receptor beta chains reported below all come from one sample, sequenced in a study of T cells in pancreatic ductal adenocarcinoma. The selected patients with pancreatic ductal adenocarcinoma had surgery but no neoadjuvant therapy. Using immunoSEQ multiplex PCR, the repertoire was profiled, and TCRdb retains in-frame clones only, with some absent. The sample holds 15,000 to 20,000 clones, 88% seen once. Sequenced sample: PBMCs. The receptors here all came from a human donor with pancreatic ductal adenocarcinoma.

This clone turned up a few times. The chain joins TRBV18 to TRBJ2-7; D is ambiguous. Trimming left V 3 bases short and J 3 bases short, with 9 bases between. Germline assignment: CDR1 KGHSH and CDR2 LQKENI. The CDR3 runs to 13 residues. The CDR3 region has the DNA TGTGCCAGCTCACCGGGCCTGTTCTACGAGCAGTACTTC. Translation gives CASSPGLFYEQYF.

The rearrangement uses TRBV29-1 and TRBJ1-5, with TRBD1 matching over 11 bases. The germline V gene encodes CDR1 SQVTM and CDR2 ANQGSEA. The ends lost 6 bases at V and 6 bases at J; junction bases unmatched: 4. CDR3 size: 13 residues. The CDR3 nucleotides are TGCAGCGTCGCCGGACAGGGGGCTCAGCCCCAGCATTTT. This codes for CSVAGQGAQPQHF.

The rearrangement joins TRBV5-1 to TRBJ2-1; 9 bases align to TRBD2. CDR1 is SGHRS and CDR2 is YFSETQ in the germline V gene. The CDR3 totals 14 residues. V trimming: 4 bases; J trimming: 7 bases; junction bases outside the gene matches: 6. The CDR3 region has the DNA TGCGCCAGCAGCCGCGGGGGGGCATCGAATGAGCAGTTCTTC. This codes for CASSRGGASNEQFF.

The chain combines TRBV19 with TRBJ1-2; D is possibly TRBD1 (5 bases). The CDR3 runs to 12 residues. Trimming took off 7 bases at V and 7 bases at J, with 13 bases between the two ends. The germline gives CDR1 LNHDA, CDR2 SQIVND (reference sequence). In nucleotides, the CDR3 is TGTGCCAGTACCCTCGGGGGTACTGGCTACACCTTC. This sequence encodes CASTLGGTGYTF.

In DNA form, the CDR3 reads TGCGCCAGCAGTAAGACAGGGGTCGACACTGAAGCTTTCTTT. Translating gives CASSKTGVDTEAFF. The V call is TRBV5-1, the J call TRBJ1-1; 8 bases match TRBD1. Per germline, CDR1 SGHRS and CDR2 YFSETQ. The CDR3 has 14 residues. The V and J ends lost 5 bases and 3 bases, in that order; junction bases with no gene match: 6.

The chain is built from TRBV9 and TRBJ1-2, with 8 bases that match TRBD1. J lost 8 bases, V lost 2 bases, and 11 bases had no gene match. The CDR3 has 15 amino acids. Per germline, CDR1 SGDLS and CDR2 YYNGEE. Here the CDR3 reads CASSVYRGAKMGYTF. The CDR3 DNA reads as TGTGCCAGCAGCGTCTACAGGGGGGCCAAGATGGGCTACACCTTC.

The rearrangement joins TRBV28 to TRBJ2-4, with TRBD1 matching over 9 bases. The length of the CDR3 is 18 residues. The germline V gene has CDR1 MDHEN and CDR2 SYDVKM. The V and J ends lost 3 bases and 0 bases, in that order; junction bases with no gene match: 9. The CDR3 protein is CASSFVGQGKVAKNIQYF. In DNA, the CDR3 is TGTGCCAGCAGTTTTGTGGGACAGGGAAAGGTAGCCAAAAACATTCAGTACTTC. The entire variable domain, with the rest obtained from reference TRBV28 and TRBJ2-4, is as follows: DVKVTQSSRYLVKRTGEKVFLECVQDMDHENMFWYRQDPGLGLRLIYFSYDVKMKEKGDIPEGYSVSREKKERFSLILESASTNQTSMYLCASSFVGQGKVAKNIQYFGAGTRLSVL.

V is TRBV28 and J is TRBJ2-1, with D unresolved. V shed 7 bases and J shed 8 bases, with 15 bases lying between them. The germline V gene encodes CDR1 MDHEN and CDR2 SYDVKM. This CDR3 comprises 13 residues. The chain's CDR3 is CASTPGVFDEQFF. CDR3 sequence (DNA): TGTGCCAGCACCCCGGGTGTATTCGATGAGCAGTTCTTC.

This chain connects TRBV4-1 to TRBJ2-2; possibly TRBD1 for D (5 bases). Trimming pared 1 base from V and 9 bases from J, leaving 12 bases between. CDR3 length: 14 amino acids. CDR1 is MGHRA, CDR2 YSYEKL, per germline. DNA for the CDR3: TGCGCCAGCAGCCAAGGGACATTTGGACGGGAGCTGTTTTTT. Protein: CASSQGTFGRELFF.

This chain joins TRBV28 and TRBJ1-1, with 10 bases fitting TRBD1. Germline values: CDR1 MDHEN, CDR2 SYDVKM. V gave up 11 bases and J gave up 3 bases; unmatched junction bases: 18. This CDR3 is built from 17 residues. For the CDR3, the DNA is TGTGCCGGAACCTCATCGGGACAGGGGACGAAGGACACTGAAGCTTTCTTT. Protein sequence: CAGTSSGQGTKDTEAFF.

The rearrangement uses TRBV7-2 and TRBJ2-1, with TRBD1 matching 8 bases. Trimming at V came to 1 base and at J to 5 bases, leaving 7 bases not matched to a gene. In germline, CDR1 is SGHTA, CDR2 FQGNSA. The CDR3 covers 16 residues. The CDR3 DNA sequence: TGTGCCAGCAGCTTAGGGACAGGGACTCCCCACAATGAGCAGTTCTTC. Amino acids: CASSLGTGTPHNEQFF.

The chain combines TRBV19 with TRBJ2-1; TRBD1 is a possible D gene (5 bases). This CDR3 has 13 residues. Between the trimmed V and J ends, which lost 6 bases and 3 bases, there was a span of 9 bases. CDR1 and CDR2 from the germline V gene are LNHDA and SQIVND (reference sequence). The CDR3, as DNA: TGTGCCAGTAGCGGACAACTCTACAATGAGCAGTTCTTC. Protein sequence: CASSGQLYNEQFF.

The chain links TRBV29-1 to TRBJ2-2; perhaps TRBD1 as D (5 bases). V dropped 7 bases and J dropped 1 base, with 19 bases sitting between them. The CDR3 spans 16 residues. Germline CDR1 and CDR2: SQVTM and ANQGSEA. The CDR3 nucleotides read TGCAGCGCCACTTTAAGGGGCGCAGAGAACACCGGGGAGCTGTTTTTT. Residues: CSATLRGAENTGELFF.

V usage is TRBV9 and J usage is TRBJ2-5; 9 bases align to TRBD2. CDR1 is SGDLS and CDR2 is YYNGEE in the germline V gene. The V gene end was trimmed by 6 bases and the J gene end by 4 bases; junction bases not matched to a gene: 10. The CDR3 spans 15 residues. The chain's CDR3 is CASTRGGAYGETQYF. In nucleotides, the CDR3 is TGTGCCAGCACTCGCGGGGGGGCATATGGAGAGACCCAGTACTTC.

This chain uses TRBV5-4 with TRBJ2-5, with 11 nucleotides matching TRBD2. The CDR3 extends over 16 amino acids. CDR1 and CDR2 (germline): SGHNT, YYREEE (reference sequence). The J segment lost 1 base and the V segment lost 4 bases, leaving 6 bases of the junction unmatched. The CDR3 is CASSRSLAGGQETQYF. DNA for the CDR3: TGTGCCAGCAGCCGGTCGCTAGCGGGGGGCCAAGAGACCCAGTACTTC.

The chain links TRBV5-1 to TRBJ1-1; D may be TRBD1 (6 bases). Trimming took off 3 bases at V and 0 bases at J, with 15 bases between the two ends. The germline V gene encodes CDR1 SGHRS and CDR2 YFSETQ. The CDR3 is 16 amino acids. CDR3 coding DNA: TGCGCCAGCAGCTCAGACGGGGGGGCCGTGAACACTGAAGCTTTCTTT. Translating it yields CASSSDGGAVNTEAFF.

The V gene is TRBV5-1, the J gene TRBJ1-2, with D maybe TRBD1 (5 bases). V lost 4 bases and J lost 4, with 14 bases in between. The CDR3 is 14 residues long. CDR1 SGHRS and CDR2 YFSETQ come from the germline V gene. CDR3 protein: CASSLLQGTYGYTF. CDR3 sequence (DNA): TGCGCCAGCAGCCTCCTGCAGGGTACCTATGGCTACACCTTC.

The rearrangement uses TRBV7-9 and TRBJ2-4; 10 bases fit TRBD1. The germline V gene encodes CDR1 SEHNR and CDR2 FQNEAQ (reference sequence). The CDR3 runs 16 residues. After removal of 5 bases from V and 3 bases from J, the junction contained 7 bases not matched to a gene. The CDR3 region has the DNA TGTGCCAGCAGCAACCGACAGGGGGCCGGCAAAAACATTCAGTACTTC. Its protein product is CASSNRQGAGKNIQYF.

The V call is TRBV5-6, the J call TRBJ1-1, with TRBD1 identical over 8 bases. Looked up from germline, CDR1 is SGHDT and CDR2 is YYEEEE. The CDR3 is 16 amino acids. J gave up 1 base and V 0 bases, and 5 bases lay outside the gene matches. The CDR3 sequence: CASSLVVGQANTEAFF. CDR3 coding DNA: TGTGCCAGCAGCTTGGTCGTGGGACAGGCGAACACTGAAGCTTTCTTT.

The gene calls are TRBV2 and TRBJ1-4, with D possibly TRBD1 on 6 matching bases. V shed 6 bases and J shed 3 bases, with 14 bases lying between them. The V gene's germline CDR1 is SNHLY and CDR2 FYNNEI. This CDR3 is 15 amino acids long. The CDR3 sequence: CASSVQGAANEKLFF. In nucleotides, the CDR3 is TGTGCCAGCAGCGTACAGGGTGCCGCTAATGAAAAACTGTTTTTT.

The J gene is TRBJ2-3, the V gene TRBV6-1; a possible D gene is TRBD1 (5 bases). Germline loops: CDR1 MNHNS, CDR2 SASEGT. The V and J ends lost 1 base and 6 bases respectively, with 17 bases between them. The CDR3 is 16 amino acids. The CDR3 reads CASSEVGVIKRDTQYF. The CDR3 DNA is TGTGCCAGCAGTGAAGTAGGGGTAATCAAAAGGGATACGCAGTATTTT.

The chain carries TRBV11-3 and TRBJ1-1; possible D gene TRBD1, 5 bases. CDR1 SGHNT and CDR2 YENEEA come from the germline V gene. This CDR3 contains 15 residues. V lost 5 bases and J 1 base, leaving 14 bases between the germline ends. CDR3 region: CASSPSYGQNTEAFF. The CDR3 region has the DNA TGTGCCAGCAGCCCCAGTTATGGACAGAACACTGAAGCTTTCTTT.

The chain links TRBV25-1 to TRBJ2-7, with D perhaps matching TRBD1 (6 bases). The CDR3 covers 15 residues. Germline CDR1 and CDR2: MGHDK and SYGVNS. V dropped 4 bases and J dropped 2 bases, with 15 bases sitting between them. The CDR3 nucleotides read TGTGCCAGCAGTGGCCCCAGGGGAGCAACCTACGAGCAGTACTTC. Its translation: CASSGPRGATYEQYF.